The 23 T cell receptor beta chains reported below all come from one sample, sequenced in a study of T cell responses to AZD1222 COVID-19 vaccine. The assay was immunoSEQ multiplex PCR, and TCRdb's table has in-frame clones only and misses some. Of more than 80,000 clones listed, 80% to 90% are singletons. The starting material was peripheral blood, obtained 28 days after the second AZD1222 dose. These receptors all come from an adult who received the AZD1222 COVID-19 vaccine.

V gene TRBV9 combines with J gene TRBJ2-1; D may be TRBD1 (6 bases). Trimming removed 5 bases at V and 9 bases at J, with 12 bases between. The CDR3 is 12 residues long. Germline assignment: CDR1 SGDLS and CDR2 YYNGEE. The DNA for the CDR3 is TGTGCCAGCAGTCGTAGGGGGTCTGAGCAGTTCTTC. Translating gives CASSRRGSEQFF.

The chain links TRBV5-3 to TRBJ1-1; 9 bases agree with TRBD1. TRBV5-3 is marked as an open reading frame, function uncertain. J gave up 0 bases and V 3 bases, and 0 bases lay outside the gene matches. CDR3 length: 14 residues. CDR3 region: CARSWDRVNTEAFF. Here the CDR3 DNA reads TGTGCCAGAAGCTGGGACAGGGTGAACACTGAAGCTTTCTTT.

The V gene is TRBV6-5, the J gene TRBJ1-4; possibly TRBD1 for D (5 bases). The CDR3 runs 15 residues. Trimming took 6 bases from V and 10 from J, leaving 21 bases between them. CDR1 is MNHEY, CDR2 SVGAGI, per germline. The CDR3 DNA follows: TGTGCCAGCAGCCGCGACGGGGGGATTAGAGGAAAACTGTTTTTT. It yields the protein CASSRDGGIRGKLFF.

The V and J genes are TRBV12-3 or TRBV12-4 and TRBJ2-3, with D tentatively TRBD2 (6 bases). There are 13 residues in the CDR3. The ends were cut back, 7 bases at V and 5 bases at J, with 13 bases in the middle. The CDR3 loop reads CASIYGRGDTQYF. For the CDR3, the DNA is TGTGCCAGCATCTACGGGCGGGGAGATACGCAGTATTTT.

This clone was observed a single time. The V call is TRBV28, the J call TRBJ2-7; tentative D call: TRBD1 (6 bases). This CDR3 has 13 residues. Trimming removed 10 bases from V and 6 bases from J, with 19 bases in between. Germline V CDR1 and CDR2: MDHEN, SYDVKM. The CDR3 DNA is TGTGCCACCAGAACACCTGGACAGACCGAGCAGTACTTC. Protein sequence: CATRTPGQTEQYF.

The CDR3 DNA reads as TGTGCCAGCAGTGAAGCTAAAGGGGGGCGAAGAGGCGAAAAACTGTTTTTT. Translation: CASSEAKGGRRGEKLFF. J is TRBJ1-4 and V is TRBV6-1, with D possibly TRBD1 on 6 matching bases. Germline-derived CDR1 and CDR2 are MNHNS and SASEGT. With 0 bases removed from V and 8 bases from J, the gap between germline ends came to 19 bases. The CDR3 contains 17 residues.

The CDR3 nucleotides read TGTGCCAGCAGCCTGGACAGGGGATTGTATGAGGCTTTCTTT. Its protein is CASSLDRGLYEAFF. The chain joins TRBV14 to TRBJ1-1, with 9 bases that match TRBD1. The CDR3 is 14 residues long. J lost 11 bases, V lost 4 bases, and 11 bases had no gene match. Germline V lookup: CDR1 SGHDN, CDR2 FVKESK. Drawing the rest from reference TRBV14 and TRBJ1-1, the complete variable domain is EAGVTQFPSHSVIEKGQTVTLRCDPISGHDNLYWYRRVMGKEIKFLLHFVKESKQDESGMPNNRFLAERTGGTYSTLKVQPAELEDSGVYFCASSLDRGLYEAFFGQGTRLTVV.

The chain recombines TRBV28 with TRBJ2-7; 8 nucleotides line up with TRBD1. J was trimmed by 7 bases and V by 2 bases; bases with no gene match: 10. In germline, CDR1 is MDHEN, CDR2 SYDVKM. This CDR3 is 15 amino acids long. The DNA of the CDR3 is TGTGCCAGCAGTTTAGAGGACAGGGTGGGTGAGGAGCAGTACTTC. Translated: CASSLEDRVGEEQYF.

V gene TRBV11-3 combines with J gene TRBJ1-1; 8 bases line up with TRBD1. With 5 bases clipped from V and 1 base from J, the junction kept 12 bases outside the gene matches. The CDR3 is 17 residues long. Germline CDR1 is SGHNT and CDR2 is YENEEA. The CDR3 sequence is CASSPFRDRQENTEAFF. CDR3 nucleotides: TGTGCCAGCAGCCCCTTCCGGGACAGGCAAGAGAACACTGAAGCTTTCTTT.

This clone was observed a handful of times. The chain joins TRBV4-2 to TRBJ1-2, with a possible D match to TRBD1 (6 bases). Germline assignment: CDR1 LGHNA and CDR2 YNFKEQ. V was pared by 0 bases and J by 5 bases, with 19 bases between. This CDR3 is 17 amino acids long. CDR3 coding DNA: TGTGCCAGCAGCCAAGATCTTGGGGGGGGCTCTCGGTATGGCTACACCTTC. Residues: CASSQDLGGGSRYGYTF.

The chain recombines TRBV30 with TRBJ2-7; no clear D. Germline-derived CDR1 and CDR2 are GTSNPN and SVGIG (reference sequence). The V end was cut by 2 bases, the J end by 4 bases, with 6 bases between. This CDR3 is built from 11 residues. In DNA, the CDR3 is TGTGCCTGGAGTCCGCGATACGAGCAGTACTTC. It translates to CAWSPRYEQYF.

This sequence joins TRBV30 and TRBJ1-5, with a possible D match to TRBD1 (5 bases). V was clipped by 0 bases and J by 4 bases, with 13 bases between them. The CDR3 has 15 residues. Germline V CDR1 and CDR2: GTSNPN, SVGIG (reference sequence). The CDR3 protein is CAWSVGGIPNQPQHF. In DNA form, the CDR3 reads TGTGCCTGGAGTGTTGGGGGTATTCCGAATCAGCCCCAGCATTTT.

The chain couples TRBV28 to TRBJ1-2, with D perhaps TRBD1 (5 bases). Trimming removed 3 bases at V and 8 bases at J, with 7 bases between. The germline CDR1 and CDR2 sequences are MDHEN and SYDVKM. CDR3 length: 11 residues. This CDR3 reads CASSFRGGYTF. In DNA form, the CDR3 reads TGTGCCAGCAGTTTCCGGGGGGGCTACACCTTC.

CDR3: CASKEGAGANVLTF. The CDR3, as DNA: TGTGCCAGCAAGGAGGGCGCTGGGGCCAACGTCCTGACTTTC. V gene TRBV7-3 combines with J gene TRBJ2-6; tentative D call: TRBD2 (6 bases). There are 14 residues in the CDR3. The V end lost 7 bases, the J end lost 2 bases, and 9 bases lay between the germline ends. Germline V lookup: CDR1 SGHTA, CDR2 FQGTGA.

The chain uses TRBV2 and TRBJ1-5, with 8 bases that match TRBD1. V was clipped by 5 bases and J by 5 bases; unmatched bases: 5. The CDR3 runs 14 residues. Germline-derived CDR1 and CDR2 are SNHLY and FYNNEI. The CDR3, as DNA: TGTGCCAGCAGTTCCGACAGGGGATATCAGCCCCAGCATTTT. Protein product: CASSSDRGYQPQHF.

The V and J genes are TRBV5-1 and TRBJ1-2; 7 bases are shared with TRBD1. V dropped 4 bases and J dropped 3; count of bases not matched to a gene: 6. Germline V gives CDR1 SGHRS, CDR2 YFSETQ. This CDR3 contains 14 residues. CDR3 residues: CASSRPTGDYGYTF. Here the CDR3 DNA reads TGCGCCAGCAGCCGACCTACAGGGGACTATGGCTACACCTTC. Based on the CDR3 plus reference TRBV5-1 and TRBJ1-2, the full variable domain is KAGVTQTPRYLIKTRGQQVTLSCSPISGHRSVSWYQQTPGQGLQFLFEYFSETQRNKGNFPGRFSGRQFSNSRSEMNVSTLELGDSALYLCASSRPTGDYGYTFGSGTRLTVV.

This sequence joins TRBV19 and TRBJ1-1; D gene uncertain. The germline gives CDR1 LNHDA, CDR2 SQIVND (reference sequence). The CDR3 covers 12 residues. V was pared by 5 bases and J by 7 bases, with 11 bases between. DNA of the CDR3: TGTGCCAGTAGTTACGACGGACGTGAAGCTTTCTTT. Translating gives CASSYDGREAFF.

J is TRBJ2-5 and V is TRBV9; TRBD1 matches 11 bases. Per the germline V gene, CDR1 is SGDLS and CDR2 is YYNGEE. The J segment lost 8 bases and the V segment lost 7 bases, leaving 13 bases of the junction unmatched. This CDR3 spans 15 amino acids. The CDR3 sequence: CASGGQGETSGTQYF. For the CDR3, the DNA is TGTGCCAGCGGGGGACAGGGGGAAACAAGCGGCACCCAGTACTTC.

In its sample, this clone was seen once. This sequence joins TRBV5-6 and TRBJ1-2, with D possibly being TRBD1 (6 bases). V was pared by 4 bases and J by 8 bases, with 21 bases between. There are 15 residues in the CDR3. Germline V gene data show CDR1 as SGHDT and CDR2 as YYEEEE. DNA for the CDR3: TGTGCCAGCAGCCCGTCGCCCGACAGGTTGAAAGGCTACACCTTC. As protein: CASSPSPDRLKGYTF.

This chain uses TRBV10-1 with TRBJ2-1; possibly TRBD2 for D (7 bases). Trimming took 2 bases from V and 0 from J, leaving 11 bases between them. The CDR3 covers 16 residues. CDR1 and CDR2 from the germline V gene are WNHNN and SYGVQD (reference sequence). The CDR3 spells CASSEGGASSYNEQFF. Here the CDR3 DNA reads TGCGCCAGCAGTGAGGGGGGGGCCAGCTCCTACAATGAGCAGTTCTTC.

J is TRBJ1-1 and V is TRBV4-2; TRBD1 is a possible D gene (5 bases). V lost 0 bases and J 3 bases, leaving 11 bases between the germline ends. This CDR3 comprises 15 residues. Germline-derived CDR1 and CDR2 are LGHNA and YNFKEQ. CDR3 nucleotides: TGTGCCAGCAGCCAAGATTTGGGAGGGGACACTGAAGCTTTCTTT. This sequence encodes CASSQDLGGDTEAFF.

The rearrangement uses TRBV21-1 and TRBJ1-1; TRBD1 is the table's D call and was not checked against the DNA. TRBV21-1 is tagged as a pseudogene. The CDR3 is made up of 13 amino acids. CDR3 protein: CASSKRGTSEAFF. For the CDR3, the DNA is TGTGCCAGCAGCAAAAGGGGAACATCTGAAGCTTTCTTT.

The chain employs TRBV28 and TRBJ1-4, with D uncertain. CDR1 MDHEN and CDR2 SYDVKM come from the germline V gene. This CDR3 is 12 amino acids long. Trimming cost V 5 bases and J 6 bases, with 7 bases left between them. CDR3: CASSQTDEKLFF. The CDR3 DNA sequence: TGTGCCAGCAGTCAAACAGATGAAAAACTGTTTTTT. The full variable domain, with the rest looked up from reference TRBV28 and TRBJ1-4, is DVKVTQSSRYLVKRTGEKVFLECVQDMDHENMFWYRQDPGLGLRLIYFSYDVKMKEKGDIPEGYSVSREKKERFSLILESASTNQTSMYLCASSQTDEKLFFGSGTQLSVL.